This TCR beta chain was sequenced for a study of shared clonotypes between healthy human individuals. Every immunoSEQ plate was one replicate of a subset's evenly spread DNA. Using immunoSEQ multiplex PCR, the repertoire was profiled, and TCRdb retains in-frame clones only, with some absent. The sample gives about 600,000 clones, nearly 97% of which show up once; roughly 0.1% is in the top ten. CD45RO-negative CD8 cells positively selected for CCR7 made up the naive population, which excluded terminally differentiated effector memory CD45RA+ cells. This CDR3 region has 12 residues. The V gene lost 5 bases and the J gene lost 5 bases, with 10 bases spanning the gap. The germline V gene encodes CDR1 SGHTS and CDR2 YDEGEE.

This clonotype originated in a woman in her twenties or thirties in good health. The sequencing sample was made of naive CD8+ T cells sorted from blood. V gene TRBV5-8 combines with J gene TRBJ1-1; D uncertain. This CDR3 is CASSSLWTEAFF. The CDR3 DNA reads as TGTGCCAGCAGTTCGCTCTGGACTGAAGCTTTCTTT.